This TCR beta chain was sequenced for a study of post-analysis software for immune sequencing data. Study in general: Disease trajectories encompassed relapsing-remitting, secondary progressive and progressive-relapsing multiple sclerosis.

Presence of unique molecular identifiers characterized the TCR beta cDNA libraries. One entry per CDR3 protein, called by TCRdb with MiXCR from the PCR reads. This sample yields approximately 730,000 distinct CDR3 sequences, of which roughly 29% are seen a single time; more than 0.45% belongs to the top ten. Findings of the study overall: Comparison of patients with controls showed a handful of TRBV segments more frequent in patients, TRBV5-6, TRBV5-1 and TRBV20-1 among them. Samples prepared in the same batch strongly co-clustered by F measure. Controls' normalized Chao1 diversity significantly exceeded that of multiple sclerosis patients.

A word on this clonotype: Its antigen is as yet unknown. At one end, the junction sequence differs from germline, possibly due to a read error.

The CDR3 has 15 amino acids. Germline V gene sequence: CDR1 SGHKS, CDR2 YYEKEE (reference sequence). The V call is TRBV5-5, the J call TRBJ2-1; either TRBD1 or TRBD2 may fit D (6 bases each). The receptor was derived from a girl aged 10 to 17 with multiple sclerosis. The sample comprised blood. DNA of the CDR3: TGTGCCAGCAGCCCCCTGGGGGGTCGGGACAATGAGCAGGTCTTC. Its translation is CASSPLGGRDNEQVF.